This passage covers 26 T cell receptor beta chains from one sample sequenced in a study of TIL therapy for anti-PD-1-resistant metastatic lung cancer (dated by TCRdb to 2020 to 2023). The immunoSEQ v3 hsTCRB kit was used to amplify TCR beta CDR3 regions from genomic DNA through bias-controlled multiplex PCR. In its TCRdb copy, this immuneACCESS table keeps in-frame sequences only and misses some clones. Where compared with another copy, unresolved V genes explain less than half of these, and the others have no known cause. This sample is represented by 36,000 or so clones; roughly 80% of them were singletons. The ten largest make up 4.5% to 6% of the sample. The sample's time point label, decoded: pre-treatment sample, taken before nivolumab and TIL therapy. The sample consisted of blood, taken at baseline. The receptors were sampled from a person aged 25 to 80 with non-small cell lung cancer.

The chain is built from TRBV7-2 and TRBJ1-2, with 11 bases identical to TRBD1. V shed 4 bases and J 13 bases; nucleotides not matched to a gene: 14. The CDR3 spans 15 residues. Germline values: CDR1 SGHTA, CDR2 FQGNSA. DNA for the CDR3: TGTGCCAGCAGCTCTGGACAGGGGGCGCATAGGGGTATCACCTTC. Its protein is CASSSGQGAHRGITF. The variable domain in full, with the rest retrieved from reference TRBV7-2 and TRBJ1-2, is GAGVSQSPSNKVTEKGKDVELRCDPISGHTALYWYRQSLGQGLEFLIYFQGNSAPDKSGLPSDRFSAERTGGSVSTLTIQRTQQEDSAVYLCASSSGQGAHRGITFGSGTRLTVV.

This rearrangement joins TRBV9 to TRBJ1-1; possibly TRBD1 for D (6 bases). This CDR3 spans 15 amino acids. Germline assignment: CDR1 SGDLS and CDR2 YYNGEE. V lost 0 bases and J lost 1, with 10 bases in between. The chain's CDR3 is CASSVGDTSNTEAFF. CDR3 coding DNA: TGTGCCAGCAGCGTAGGGGACACATCGAACACTGAAGCTTTCTTT.

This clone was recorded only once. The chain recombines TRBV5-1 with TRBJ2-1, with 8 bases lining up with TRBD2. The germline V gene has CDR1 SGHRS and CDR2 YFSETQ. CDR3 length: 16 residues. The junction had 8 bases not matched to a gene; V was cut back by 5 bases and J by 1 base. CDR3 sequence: CASSGASGRSYNEQFF. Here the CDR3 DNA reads TGCGCCAGCAGTGGAGCTAGCGGGCGTTCCTACAATGAGCAGTTCTTC.

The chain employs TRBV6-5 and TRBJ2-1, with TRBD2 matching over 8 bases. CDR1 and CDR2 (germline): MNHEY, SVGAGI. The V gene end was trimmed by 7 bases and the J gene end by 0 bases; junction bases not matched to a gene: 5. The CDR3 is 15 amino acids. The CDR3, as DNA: TGTGCCAGCAAAATAGCGGGGAACTCCTACAATGAGCAGTTCTTC. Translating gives CASKIAGNSYNEQFF.

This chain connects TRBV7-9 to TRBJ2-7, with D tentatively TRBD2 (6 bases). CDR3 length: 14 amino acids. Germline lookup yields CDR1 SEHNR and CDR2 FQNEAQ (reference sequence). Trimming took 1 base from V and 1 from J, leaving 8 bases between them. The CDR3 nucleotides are TGTGCCAGCAGCTTAGGTGCGGGATCCTACGAGCAGTACTTC. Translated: CASSLGAGSYEQYF.

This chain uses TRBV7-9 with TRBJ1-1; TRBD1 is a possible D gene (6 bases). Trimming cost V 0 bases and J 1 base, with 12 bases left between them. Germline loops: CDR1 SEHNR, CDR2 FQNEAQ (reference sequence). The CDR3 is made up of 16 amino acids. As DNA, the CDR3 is TGTGCCAGCAGCTTAGCCGGGACATACCAGAACACTGAAGCTTTCTTT. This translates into CASSLAGTYQNTEAFF.

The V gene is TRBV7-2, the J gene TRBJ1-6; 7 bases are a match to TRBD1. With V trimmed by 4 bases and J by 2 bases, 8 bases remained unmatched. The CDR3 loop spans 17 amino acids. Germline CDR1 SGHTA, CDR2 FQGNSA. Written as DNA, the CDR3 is TGTGCCAGCAGCTCAATTAACAGGGGCGCCTATAATTCACCCCTCCACTTT. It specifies CASSSINRGAYNSPLHF. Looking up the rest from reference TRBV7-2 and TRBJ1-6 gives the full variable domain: GAGVSQSPSNKVTEKGKDVELRCDPISGHTALYWYRQSLGQGLEFLIYFQGNSAPDKSGLPSDRFSAERTGGSVSTLTIQRTQQEDSAVYLCASSSINRGAYNSPLHFGNGTRLTVT.

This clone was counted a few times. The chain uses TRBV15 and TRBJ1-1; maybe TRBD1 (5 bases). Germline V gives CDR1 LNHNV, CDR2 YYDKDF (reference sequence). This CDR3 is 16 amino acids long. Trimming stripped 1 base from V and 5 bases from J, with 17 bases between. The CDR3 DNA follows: TGTGCCACCAGCAGAGCGGAGGTCAGGGCGCGGACTGAAGCTTTCTTT. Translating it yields CATSRAEVRARTEAFF.

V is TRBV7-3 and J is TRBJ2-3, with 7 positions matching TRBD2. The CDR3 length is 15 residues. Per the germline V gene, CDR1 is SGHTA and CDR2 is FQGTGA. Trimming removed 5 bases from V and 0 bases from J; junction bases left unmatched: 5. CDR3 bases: TGTGCCAGCAGCCGCCAGCGGGGCAGCACAGATACGCAGTATTTT. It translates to CASSRQRGSTDTQYF.

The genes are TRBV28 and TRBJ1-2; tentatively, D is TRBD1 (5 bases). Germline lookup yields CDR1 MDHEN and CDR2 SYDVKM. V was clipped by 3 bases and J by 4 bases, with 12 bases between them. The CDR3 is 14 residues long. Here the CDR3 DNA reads TGTGCCAGCAGTTTCGGGGGGAGCCCCTATGGCTACACCTTC. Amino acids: CASSFGGSPYGYTF.

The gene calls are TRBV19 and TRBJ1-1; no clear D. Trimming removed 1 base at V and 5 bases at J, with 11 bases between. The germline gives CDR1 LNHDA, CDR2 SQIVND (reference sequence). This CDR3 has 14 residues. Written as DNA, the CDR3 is TGTGCCAGTAGTATAGGGGGTAAGGCGACTGAAGCTTTCTTT. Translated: CASSIGGKATEAFF.

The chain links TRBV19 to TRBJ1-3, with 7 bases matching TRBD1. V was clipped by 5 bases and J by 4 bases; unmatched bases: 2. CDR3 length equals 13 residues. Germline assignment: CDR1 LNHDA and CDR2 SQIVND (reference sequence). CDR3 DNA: TGTGCCAGTAGTCGGGGACAGGGAAACACCATATATTTT. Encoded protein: CASSRGQGNTIYF.

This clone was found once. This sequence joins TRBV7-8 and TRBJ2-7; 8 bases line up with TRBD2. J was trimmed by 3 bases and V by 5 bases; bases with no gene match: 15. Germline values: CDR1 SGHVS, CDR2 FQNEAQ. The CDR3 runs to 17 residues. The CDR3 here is CASSPRGGSGSIYEQYF. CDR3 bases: TGTGCCAGCAGCCCCCGTGGGGGAAGCGGGAGCATCTACGAGCAGTACTTC.

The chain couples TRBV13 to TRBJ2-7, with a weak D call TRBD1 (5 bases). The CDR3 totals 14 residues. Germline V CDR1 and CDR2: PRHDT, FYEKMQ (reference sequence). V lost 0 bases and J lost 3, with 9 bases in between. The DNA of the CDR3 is TGTGCCAGCAGCTTAGGGGGCCAGGGCTACGAGCAGTACTTC. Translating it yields CASSLGGQGYEQYF. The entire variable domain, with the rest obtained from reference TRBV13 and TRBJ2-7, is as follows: AAGVIQSPRHLIKEKRETATLKCYPIPRHDTVYWYQQGPGQDPQFLISFYEKMQSDKGSIPDRFSAQQFSDYHSELNMSSLELGDSALYFCASSLGGQGYEQYFGPGTRLTVT.

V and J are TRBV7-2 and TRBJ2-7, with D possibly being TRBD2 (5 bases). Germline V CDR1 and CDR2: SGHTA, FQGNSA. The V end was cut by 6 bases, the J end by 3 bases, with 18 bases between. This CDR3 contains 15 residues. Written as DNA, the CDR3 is TGTGCCAGCAGTCCCCTTACTAGTCCCTACTACGAGCAGTACTTC. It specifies CASSPLTSPYYEQYF.

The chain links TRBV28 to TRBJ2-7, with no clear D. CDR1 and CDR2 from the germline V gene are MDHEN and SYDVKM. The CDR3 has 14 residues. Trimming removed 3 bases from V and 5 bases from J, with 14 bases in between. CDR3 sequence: CASSFQPDGHEQYF. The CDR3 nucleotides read TGTGCCAGCAGTTTTCAGCCGGACGGCCACGAGCAGTACTTC.

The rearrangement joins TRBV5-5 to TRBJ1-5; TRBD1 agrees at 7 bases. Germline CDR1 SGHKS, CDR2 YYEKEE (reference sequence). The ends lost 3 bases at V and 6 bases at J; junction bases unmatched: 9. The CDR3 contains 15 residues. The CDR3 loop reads CASSSDREIGQPQHF. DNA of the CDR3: TGTGCCAGCAGCTCAGACAGGGAAATAGGTCAGCCCCAGCATTTT. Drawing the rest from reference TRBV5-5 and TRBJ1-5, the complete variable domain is DAGVTQSPTHLIKTRGQQVTLRCSPISGHKSVSWYQQVLGQGPQFIFQYYEKEERGRGNFPDRFSARQFPNYSSELNVNALLLGDSALYLCASSSDREIGQPQHFGDGTRLSIL.

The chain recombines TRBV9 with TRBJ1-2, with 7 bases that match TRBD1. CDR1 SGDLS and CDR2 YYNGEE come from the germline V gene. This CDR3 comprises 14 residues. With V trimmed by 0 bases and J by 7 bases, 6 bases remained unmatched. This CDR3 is CASSVAGGKRGYTF. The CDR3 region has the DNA TGTGCCAGCAGCGTAGCAGGGGGAAAACGTGGCTACACCTTC.

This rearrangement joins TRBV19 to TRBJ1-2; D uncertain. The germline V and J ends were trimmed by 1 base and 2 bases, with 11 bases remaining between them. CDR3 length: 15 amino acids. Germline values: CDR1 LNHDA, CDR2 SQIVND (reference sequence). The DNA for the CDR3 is TGTGCCAGTAGTATAGTCGACGCTATCAACTATGGCTACACCTTC. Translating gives CASSIVDAINYGYTF.

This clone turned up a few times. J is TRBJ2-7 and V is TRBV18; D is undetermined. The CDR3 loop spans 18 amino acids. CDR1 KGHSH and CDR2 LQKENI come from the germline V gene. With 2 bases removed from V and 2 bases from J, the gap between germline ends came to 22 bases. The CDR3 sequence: CASSPAGLLAVRTYEQYF. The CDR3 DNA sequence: TGTGCCAGCTCACCAGCCGGGTTGTTGGCAGTCCGGACCTACGAGCAGTACTTC. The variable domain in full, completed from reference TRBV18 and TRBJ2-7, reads NAGVMQNPRHLVRRRGQEARLRCSPMKGHSHVYWYRQLPEEGLKFMVYLQKENIIDESGMPKERFSAEFPKEGPSILRIQQVVRGDSAAYFCASSPAGLLAVRTYEQYFGPGTRLTVT.

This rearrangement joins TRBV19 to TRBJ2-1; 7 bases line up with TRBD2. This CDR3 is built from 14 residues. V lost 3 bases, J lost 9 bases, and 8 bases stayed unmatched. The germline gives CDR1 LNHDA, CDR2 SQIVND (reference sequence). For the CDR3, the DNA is TGTGCCAGTAGTATCCCTGGGGGAGGGACTGAGCAGTTCTTC. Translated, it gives CASSIPGGGTEQFF. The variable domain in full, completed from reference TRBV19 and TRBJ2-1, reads DGGITQSPKYLFRKEGQNVTLSCEQNLNHDAMYWYRQDPGQGLRLIYYSQIVNDFQKGDIAEGYSVSREKKESFPLTVTSAQKNPTAFYLCASSIPGGGTEQFFGPGTRLTVL.

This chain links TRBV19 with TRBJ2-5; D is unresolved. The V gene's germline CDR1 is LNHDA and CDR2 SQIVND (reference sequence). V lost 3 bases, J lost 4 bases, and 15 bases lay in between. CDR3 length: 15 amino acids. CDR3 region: CASSIQDGPGETQYF. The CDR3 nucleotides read TGTGCCAGTAGTATCCAGGATGGCCCCGGAGAGACCCAGTACTTC.

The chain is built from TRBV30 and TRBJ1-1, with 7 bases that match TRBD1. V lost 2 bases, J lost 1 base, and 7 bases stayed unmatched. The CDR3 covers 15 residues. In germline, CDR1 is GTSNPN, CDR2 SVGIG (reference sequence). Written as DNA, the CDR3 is TGTGCCTGGAGTATTTCGGACAGGCAGAACACTGAAGCTTTCTTT. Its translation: CAWSISDRQNTEAFF.

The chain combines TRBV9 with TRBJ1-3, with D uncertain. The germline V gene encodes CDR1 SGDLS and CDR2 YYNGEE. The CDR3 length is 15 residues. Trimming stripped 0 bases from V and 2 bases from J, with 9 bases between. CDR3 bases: TGTGCCAGCAGCGTAGACAGACCTCCTGGAAACACCATATATTTT. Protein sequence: CASSVDRPPGNTIYF.

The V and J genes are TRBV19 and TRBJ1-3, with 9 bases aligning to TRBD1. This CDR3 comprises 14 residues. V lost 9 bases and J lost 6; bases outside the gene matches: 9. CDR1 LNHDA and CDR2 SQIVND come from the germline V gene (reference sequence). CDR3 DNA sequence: TGTGCCAGCCAAGCCCGGGACAGGGAAAACACCATATATTTT. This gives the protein CASQARDRENTIYF.

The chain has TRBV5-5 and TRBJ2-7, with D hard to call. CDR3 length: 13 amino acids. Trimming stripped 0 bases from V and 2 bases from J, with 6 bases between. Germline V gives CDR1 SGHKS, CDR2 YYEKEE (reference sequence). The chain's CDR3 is CASSLDRAYEQYF. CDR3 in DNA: TGTGCCAGCAGCTTGGACAGAGCCTACGAGCAGTACTTC.